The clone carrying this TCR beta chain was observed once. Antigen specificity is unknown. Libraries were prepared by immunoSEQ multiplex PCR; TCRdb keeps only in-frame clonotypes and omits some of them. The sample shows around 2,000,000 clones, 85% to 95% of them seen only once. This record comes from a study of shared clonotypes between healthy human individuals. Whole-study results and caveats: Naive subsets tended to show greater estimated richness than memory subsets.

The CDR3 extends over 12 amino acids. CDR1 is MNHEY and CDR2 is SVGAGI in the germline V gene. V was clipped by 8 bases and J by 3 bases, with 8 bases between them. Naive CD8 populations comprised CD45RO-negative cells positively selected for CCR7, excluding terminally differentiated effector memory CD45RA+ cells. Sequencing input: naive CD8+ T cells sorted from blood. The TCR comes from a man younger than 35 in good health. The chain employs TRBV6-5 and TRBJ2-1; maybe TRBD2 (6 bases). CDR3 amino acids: CASGGDYNEQFF. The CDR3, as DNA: TGTGCCAGCGGCGGGGACTACAATGAGCAGTTCTTC.